The 23 T cell receptor gamma chains given below trace back to one sample, sequenced in a study of Vδ1+ human thymocytes. Whole-study findings and limits: Highly polyclonal TRG and TRD repertoires with Gaussian CDR3 length distributions appeared in thymus.

Extracted RNA was reverse transcribed into cDNA. Pooled V-gene forward primers with one constant-region reverse primer generated the CDR3 amplicons by multiplex PCR. TCRdb re-identified clones in the multiplex PCR reads via CATT. The repertoire consists of some 11,000 gamma-chain clones, with 43% occurring once and the leading ten covering roughly 2%. For these receptors, no antigen is known. The sample comprised Vdelta1+ gamma-delta thymocytes from the thymus. Subset: FACS-sorted CD3+ TCRalphabeta- TCRVdelta1+ TCRVdelta2- thymocytes. The receptors originated from a boy under two years old who had congenital heart surgery.

This clone occurred once. This same CDR3 is encoded by further DNA sequences in the sample. This chain links TRGV4 with TRGJ1 or TRGJ2. TCRdb leaves out the J gene; it was filled in here by matching the DNA to germline. V lost 1 base and J lost 3; bases outside the gene matches: 3. CDR1 EGSTGY and CDR2 YDSYTSSV come from the germline V gene. CDR3 size: 13 residues. The DNA for the CDR3 is TGTGCCACCTGGGATGGCTCTTATTATAAGAAACTCTTT. It is translated as CATWDGSYYKKLF.

This clone was observed a few times. The chain combines TRGV2 with TRGJ1 or TRGJ2. This CDR3 contains 11 residues. CDR1 is EGSNGY, CDR2 YDSYNSKV, per germline. V lost 2 bases to trimming and J lost 6 bases; unmatched junction nucleotides: 1. DNA for the CDR3: TGTGCCACCTGGGACGCTTATAAGAAACTCTTT. Translation gives CATWDAYKKLF.

There are a few counts of this clone. The gene calls are TRGV5 and TRGJ1 or TRGJ2. The J gene, left out of TCRdb, was set here by checking the DNA against germline. After removal of 6 bases from V and 2 bases from J, the junction contained 4 bases not matched to a gene. Germline values: CDR1 VINAFY, CDR2 YDVSNSKD. The CDR3 sequence is 12 residues long. In nucleotides, the CDR3 is TGTGCCACCTGGACCCATTATTATAAGAAACTCTTT. Protein product: CATWTHYYKKLF.

As concerns this clone: The junction shows a germline mismatch at one end, possibly a read error. The chain recombines TRGV9 with TRGJP. TCRdb is silent on the J gene; assignment here came from matching the DNA to germline. Germline loops: CDR1 GITISATS, CDR2 ISYDGTV (reference sequence). The CDR3 consists of 17 residues. This CDR3 reads CALWEVRFELGKKIKVF. For the CDR3, the DNA is TGCGCCTTGTGGGAGGTGCGTTTTGAGTTGGGCAAAAAAATCAAGGTATTT.

The genes are TRGV8 and TRGJ1 or TRGJ2. Matching the DNA to germline supplied the J gene, which TCRdb does not give. CDR3 size: 11 residues. The germline CDR1 and CDR2 sequences are VENAVY and YDSYNSRV. The J segment lost 11 bases and the V segment lost 0 bases, leaving 4 bases of the junction unmatched. Written as DNA, the CDR3 is TGTGCCACCTGGGATAGGCAGGAGAAACTCTTT. It codes for CATWDRQEKLF.

The rearrangement uses TRGV8 and TRGJ1 or TRGJ2. The J gene, missing from TCRdb, was assigned here through DNA to germline matching. The CDR3 extends over 14 amino acids. Germline CDR1 is VENAVY and CDR2 is YDSYNSRV. J lost 4 bases, V lost 2 bases, and 8 bases had no gene match. CDR3 bases: TGTGCCACCTGGGATAAGGGCCCATATTATAAGAAACTCTTT. Its protein product is CATWDKGPYYKKLF.

This clone was seen more than once but under ten times. Sequence at one end of the junction differs from germline and may be a read error. The chain combines TRGV5 with TRGJ1 or TRGJ2. In germline, CDR1 is VINAFY, CDR2 YDVSNSKD. The CDR3 is 13 amino acids. CDR3 in DNA: TGTGCTACCTGGGACACCGGGAATTATAAGAAACTCTTT. Protein product: CATWDTGNYKKLF.

This chain links TRGV4 with TRGJ1 or TRGJ2. The J gene is not listed in TCRdb, so it was assigned here from a DNA match to germline. Germline-derived CDR1 and CDR2 are EGSTGY and YDSYTSSV. V trimming: 6 bases; J trimming: 0 bases; junction bases outside the gene matches: 8. The CDR3 is 14 residues long. The CDR3 sequence is CATWSPENYYKKLF. CDR3 nucleotide sequence: TGTGCCACCTGGTCCCCAGAGAATTATTATAAGAAACTCTTT.

This clone came up a few times. This CDR3 is also generated by other DNA sequences in the sample. This chain links TRGV5 with TRGJ1 or TRGJ2. TCRdb supplies no J gene; here it was assigned by aligning the nucleotide sequence to germline. From germline, CDR1 is VINAFY and CDR2 YDVSNSKD. CDR3 length equals 13 residues. V was pared by 3 bases and J by 3 bases, with 5 bases of the junction left unmatched. The CDR3 loop reads CATWDGPYYKKLF. In DNA form, the CDR3 reads TGTGCCACCTGGGACGGTCCTTATTATAAGAAACTCTTT.

The rearrangement uses TRGV9 and TRGJP. The germline CDR1 and CDR2 sequences are GITISATS and ISYDGTV (reference sequence). The CDR3 extends over 17 amino acids. V was pared by 0 bases and J by 6 bases, with 5 bases of the junction left unmatched. CDR3 region: CALWEVLGELGKKIKVF. In DNA, the CDR3 is TGTGCCTTGTGGGAGGTGCTGGGAGAGTTGGGCAAAAAAATCAAGGTATTT.

The chain combines TRGV4 with TRGJ1 or TRGJ2. The J gene, absent from TCRdb, was called here by matching the DNA to germline. V lost 0 bases and J lost 4; bases outside the gene matches: 9. Germline CDR1 reads EGSTGY; CDR2 reads YDSYTSSV. This CDR3 is built from 15 residues. This chain's CDR3 is CATWDGLGAYYKKLF. In DNA, the CDR3 is TGTGCCACCTGGGATGGGCTGGGGGCCTATTATAAGAAACTCTTT.

The chain recombines TRGV4 with TRGJ1 or TRGJ2. TCRdb is silent on the J gene; assignment here came from matching the DNA to germline. Germline values: CDR1 EGSTGY, CDR2 YDSYTSSV. V lost 5 bases, J lost 5 bases, and 6 bases stayed unmatched. The CDR3 covers 12 residues. The CDR3 spells CATWGPHYKKLF. In DNA, the CDR3 is TGTGCCACCTGGGGACCCCATTATAAGAAACTCTTT.

This clone was detected only a few times. This chain joins TRGV5 and TRGJ1 or TRGJ2. This CDR3 has 12 residues. V trimming: 0 bases; J trimming: 11 bases; junction bases outside the gene matches: 7. Germline CDR1 and CDR2: VINAFY and YDVSNSKD. The CDR3 loop is CATWDRPYEKLF. CDR3 nucleotides: TGTGCCACCTGGGACAGGCCGTACGAGAAACTCTTT.

In this sample, this clone turned up once. It may be a read error: a sequence one base away is much more abundant. This chain uses TRGV5 with TRGJ1 or TRGJ2. TCRdb gives no J gene; it was assigned here by matching the DNA to germline. Germline CDR1 reads VINAFY; CDR2 reads YDVSNSKD. This CDR3 comprises 12 residues. The V gene end was trimmed by 0 bases and the J gene end by 8 bases; junction bases not matched to a gene: 4. CDR3 residues: CATWDRRHKKLF. CDR3 nucleotides: TGTGCCACCTGGGACAGGCGTCATAAGAAACTCTTT.

In this sample, this clone turned up once. The V gene call is TRGV4, and the J gene call is absent. This CDR3 comprises 11 residues. The V gene's germline CDR1 is EGSTGY and CDR2 YDSYTSSV. Here the CDR3 DNA reads TGTGCCACCTGGGATGAAAAGGAGAAGCTCTTT. It is translated as CATWDEKEKLF.

This sequence joins TRGV4 and TRGJ1 or TRGJ2. TCRdb carries no J gene annotation; the J gene was assigned here by matching the DNA with germline. Germline assignment: CDR1 EGSTGY and CDR2 YDSYTSSV. V was clipped by 0 bases and J by 1 base; unmatched bases: 6. There are 15 residues in the CDR3. The CDR3 spells CATWDGGRNYYKKLF. The CDR3 DNA follows: TGTGCCACCTGGGATGGGGGTCGAAATTATTATAAGAAACTCTTT.

V is TRGV5 and J is TRGJP2. TCRdb lists no J gene, so it was determined here by aligning the DNA to germline. Germline loops: CDR1 VINAFY, CDR2 YDVSNSKD. The J segment lost 8 bases and the V segment lost 3 bases, leaving 9 bases of the junction unmatched. CDR3 size: 14 residues. CDR3 DNA sequence: TGTGCCACCTGGGACGGGCCTGACGATTGGATCAAGACGTTT. This sequence encodes CATWDGPDDWIKTF.

The chain joins TRGV3 to TRGJ1 or TRGJ2. The J gene, absent from TCRdb, was called here by matching the DNA to germline. With V trimmed by 6 bases and J by 0 bases, 8 bases remained unmatched. CDR1 VTNTFY and CDR2 YDVSTARD come from the germline V gene (reference sequence). The CDR3 runs 14 residues. CDR3 coding DNA: TGTGCCACCTGGCCACCCAAGAATTATTATAAGAAACTCTTT. Encoded protein: CATWPPKNYYKKLF.

The rearrangement links TRGV4 to TRGJP2. The J gene, not given by TCRdb, was assigned here from a germline match of the nucleotide sequence. Germline V gene data show CDR1 as EGSTGY and CDR2 as YDSYTSSV. V lost 1 base to trimming and J lost 1 base; unmatched junction nucleotides: 6. The CDR3 length is 16 residues. The chain's CDR3 is CATWDGPLSSDWIKTF. The CDR3 DNA follows: TGTGCCACCTGGGATGGACCACTTAGTAGTGATTGGATCAAGACGTTT.

The chain joins TRGV4 to TRGJ1 or TRGJ2. The J gene was missing in TCRdb and was found by matching the end of the DNA to germline. CDR3 size: 12 residues. Germline CDR1 is EGSTGY and CDR2 is YDSYTSSV. The J segment lost 9 bases and the V segment lost 0 bases, leaving 5 bases of the junction unmatched. CDR3 sequence (DNA): TGTGCCACCTGGGATGGGTGGGGTAAGAAACTCTTT. Protein product: CATWDGWGKKLF.

The V call is TRGV9, the J call TRGJ1 or TRGJ2. TCRdb gives no J gene; it was assigned here by matching the DNA to germline. This CDR3 region has 14 residues. CDR1 GITISATS and CDR2 ISYDGTV come from the germline V gene (reference sequence). V shed 1 base, J shed 1 base, and the junction held 4 bases outside the gene matches. The DNA for the CDR3 is TGTGCCTTGTGGGAGGTAACCAATTATTATAAGAAACTCTTT. This encodes CALWEVTNYYKKLF.

For this clone: The same CDR3 arises from other DNA sequences in this sample as well. The chain carries TRGV4 and TRGJ1 or TRGJ2. The J gene was not available in TCRdb and was assigned here by matching the DNA to germline segments. Trimming removed 0 bases from V and 12 bases from J; junction bases left unmatched: 5. Germline V gene sequence: CDR1 EGSTGY, CDR2 YDSYTSSV. The CDR3 runs to 11 residues. The CDR3 nucleotides are TGTGCCACCTGGGATGGGCCCAGGAAACTCTTT. The encoded protein is CATWDGPRKLF.

Points on this clone: Other DNA sequences in the same sample also yield this CDR3. The rearrangement uses TRGV3 and TRGJP2. The germline gives CDR1 VTNTFY, CDR2 YDVSTARD (reference sequence). The CDR3 length is 15 residues. J gave up 3 bases and V 0 bases, and 4 bases lay outside the gene matches. CDR3 bases: TGTGCCACCTGGGACAGGCCTGGTAGTGATTGGATCAAGACGTTT. Its translation is CATWDRPGSDWIKTF.